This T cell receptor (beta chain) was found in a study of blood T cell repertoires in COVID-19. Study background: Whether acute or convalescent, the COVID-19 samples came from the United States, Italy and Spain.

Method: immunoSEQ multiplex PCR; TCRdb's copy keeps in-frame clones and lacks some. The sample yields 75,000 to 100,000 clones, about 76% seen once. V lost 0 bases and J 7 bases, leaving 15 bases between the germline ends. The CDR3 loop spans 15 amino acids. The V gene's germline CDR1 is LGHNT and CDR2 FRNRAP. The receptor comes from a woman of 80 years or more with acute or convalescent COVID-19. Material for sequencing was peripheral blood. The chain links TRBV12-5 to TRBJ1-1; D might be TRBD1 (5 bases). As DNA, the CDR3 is TGTGCTAGTGGTTTGGTACATTCAGGGAAAATTGAAGCTTTCTTT. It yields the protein CASGLVHSGKIEAFF. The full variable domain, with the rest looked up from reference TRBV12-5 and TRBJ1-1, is DARVTQTPRHKVTEMGQEVTMRCQPILGHNTVFWYRQTMMQGLELLAYFRNRAPLDDSGMPKDRFSAEMPDATLATLKIQPSEPRDSAVYFCASGLVHSGKIEAFFGQGTRLTVV.